These T cell receptor beta chains were read from a single sample in a study of early T cells in non-severe SARS-CoV-2 infection. TCRdb processed the 5' RACE reads anew with MiXCR; each CDR3 protein has one entry. The sample carries 55,000 to 70,000 distinct CDR3 sequences, 10% to 15% recorded once. The sample taken for sequencing was whole blood. The receptors come from an adult who was a healthcare worker with PCR-confirmed SARS-CoV-2 infection or an uninfected control (not recorded which). The CDR3 runs from the conserved cysteine through the conserved F or W. A D gene is named only where the DNA matches it firmly. The size entry is marked missing in some rows and otherwise reads once, few, many or a size class.

15 | - | TRBJ1-4 | TRBD1 | TRBV7-9 | TGTGCCAGCAGCTCCTCGACAGGGTCTAATGAAAAACTGTTTTTT | CASSSSTGSNEKLFF
13 | few | TRBJ1-1 | - | TRBV5-1 | TGCGCCAGCAGAGAGGAGGCACAGAGTGAAGCTTTCTTT | CASREEAQSEAFF
11 | few | TRBJ1-2 | - | TRBV20-1 | TGCAGTGCCACCGACAACTATGGCTACACCTTC | CSATDNYGYTF
17 | few | TRBJ1-1 | - | TRBV13 | TGTGCCAGCAGCTTAGGAAGCAGGGGAATCTCTGCACCTGAAGCTTTCTTT | CASSLGSRGISAPEAFF
14 | few | TRBJ2-1 | - | TRBV6-5 | TGTGCCAGCAGTTACTCGACTGTGGACAATGAGCAGTTCTTC | CASSYSTVDNEQFF
14 | many | TRBJ1-1 | - | TRBV7-9 | TGTGCCAGCAGCCCCGAGGGGTGGTTCACTGAAGCTTTCTTT | CASSPEGWFTEAFF
15 | many | TRBJ1-4 | - | TRBV20-1 | TGCAGTGCTAGGAGAGGTAGACAGTCTAATGAAAAACTGTTTTTT | CSARRGRQSNEKLFF
14 | many | TRBJ2-1 | TRBD1 | TRBV18 | TGTGCCAGCTCAGGACAGGACAGTATCAATGAGCAGTTCTTC | CASSGQDSINEQFF
15 | - | TRBJ1-1 | TRBD1 | TRBV12-3/TRBV12-4 | TGTGCCAGCAGTTTCTATCGACAGGGCGGAACTGAAGCTTTCTTT | CASSFYRQGGTEAFF
16 | - | TRBJ2-1 | - | TRBV12-3/TRBV12-4 | TGTGCCAGCAGAGACGGAAGTAGGGGGGTGTACAATGAGCAGTTCTTC | CASRDGSRGVYNEQFF
13 | - | TRBJ2-2 | - | TRBV2 | TGTGCCAGTATCGGACAAAACACCGGGGAGCTGTTTTTT | CASIGQNTGELFF
14 | many | TRBJ2-7 | TRBD1 | TRBV11-2 | TGTGCCAGCAGCGGGACAGCCAGCTCCTACGAGCAGTACTTC | CASSGTASSYEQYF
13 | - | TRBJ2-7 | - | TRBV20-1 | TGCAGTGCTAGGGGGTCCCATACCCACGAGCAGTACTTC | CSARGSHTHEQYF
15 | - | TRBJ1-3 | - | TRBV18 | TGTGCCAGCTCACCAACCCGGGGGTCTGGAAACACCATATATTTT | CASSPTRGSGNTIYF
13 | - | TRBJ1-2 | - | TRBV6-2/TRBV6-3 | TGTGCCAGCAGTTACGACCCTAACTATGGCTACACCTTC | CASSYDPNYGYTF
14 | few | TRBJ1-5 | - | TRBV7-9 | TGTGCCAGCAGCCTGATCGGGGTCAATCAGCCCCAGCATTTT | CASSLIGVNQPQHF
18 | few | TRBJ2-3 | TRBD2 | TRBV3-1 | TGTGCCAGCAGCCAGAGGGGACTAGCGGCATATTTCACAGATACGCAGTATTTT | CASSQRGLAAYFTDTQYF
17 | many | TRBJ2-2 | TRBD1 | TRBV6-2/TRBV6-3 | TGTGCCAGCAGTCAAAAAGGGACAGGTGCGAACACCGGGGAGCTGTTTTTT | CASSQKGTGANTGELFF
15 | many | TRBJ2-1 | TRBD1 | TRBV7-3 | TGTGCCAGCAGCACAAATCCGACAGGGGGCAATGAGCAGTTCTTC | CASSTNPTGGNEQFF
16 | few | TRBJ2-1 | - | TRBV24-1 | TGTGCCACCAGTGACCGGGATTCCCACTCCTACAATGAGCAGTTCTTC | CATSDRDSHSYNEQFF
15 | many | TRBJ1-2 | TRBD1 | TRBV7-9 | TGTGCCAGCAGCTTAGAGGGGGCGCGAGGCTATGGCTACACCTTC | CASSLEGARGYGYTF
14 | few | TRBJ2-3 | - | TRBV5-1 | TGCGCCAGCAGCTTGTACCCTGGCACAGATACGCAGTATTTT | CASSLYPGTDTQYF
13 | many | TRBJ2-3 | - | TRBV29-1 | TGCAGCGCAACGGCAGGGGGCACAGATACGCAGTATTTT | CSATAGGTDTQYF
13 | many | TRBJ1-1 | TRBD1 | TRBV12-3/TRBV12-4 | TGTGCCAGCAGACGGACAGGGAACACTGAAGCTTTCTTT | CASRRTGNTEAFF